The 8 T cell receptor beta chains below all came from one sample that was sequenced in a study of T cell responses to AZD1222 COVID-19 vaccine. Profiling relied on immunoSEQ multiplex PCR, and the TCRdb table lists in-frame clones only, not all of them. Here the sample spans some 150,000 clones, just over 90% being singletons. The sequencing here drew on peripheral blood, taken on day 0 of MenACWY control vaccination. Receptors originate from an adult in good health.

The chain employs TRBV19 and TRBJ1-6; D remains ambiguous. Between the trimmed V and J ends, which lost 10 bases and 9 bases, there was a span of 7 bases. Germline-derived CDR1 and CDR2 are LNHDA and SQIVND (reference sequence). CDR3 length: 10 amino acids. This CDR3 is CANPGSPLHF. In DNA form, the CDR3 reads TGTGCCAATCCGGGTTCACCCCTCCACTTT. The complete variable domain, with remaining parts taken from reference TRBV19 and TRBJ1-6, reads DGGITQSPKYLFRKEGQNVTLSCEQNLNHDAMYWYRQDPGQGLRLIYYSQIVNDFQKGDIAEGYSVSREKKESFPLTVTSAQKNPTAFYLCANPGSPLHFGNGTRLTVT.

As DNA, the CDR3 is TGTGCCAGCAGCTCCGTTTGGGACAGGGAGAATTACGAGCAGTACTTC. This sequence encodes CASSSVWDRENYEQYF. The gene calls are TRBV21-1 and TRBJ2-7; the table's D call of TRBD1 was not tested on the DNA. TRBV21-1 is a pseudogene segment. CDR3 length: 16 residues.

The chain uses TRBV24-1 and TRBJ2-4; tentatively, D is TRBD1 or TRBD2 (7 bases each). CDR3 length: 15 residues. V dropped 0 bases and J dropped 7 bases, with 12 bases sitting between them. Germline CDR1 is KGHDR and CDR2 is SFDVKD. The CDR3 sequence: CATSDLRQGGNIQYF. CDR3 nucleotides: TGTGCCACCAGTGATTTGAGACAGGGAGGGAACATTCAGTACTTC.

The CDR3 DNA follows: TGTGCCAGCAGCTACCGACAGGGATTGTCTGGGGCCAACGTCCTGACTTTC. Translating it yields CASSYRQGLSGANVLTF. The genes are TRBV13 and TRBJ2-6; TRBD1 aligns across 7 bases. The V segment lost 4 bases and the J segment 1 base; nucleotides outside the gene matches: 7. CDR1 is PRHDT and CDR2 is FYEKMQ in the germline V gene (reference sequence). The CDR3 totals 17 residues.

This chain uses TRBV7-9 with TRBJ1-4; D perhaps matches TRBD1 (5 bases). The CDR3 covers 17 residues. The V end was cut by 4 bases, the J end by 5 bases, with 20 bases between. Germline V gives CDR1 SEHNR, CDR2 FQNEAQ (reference sequence). CDR3 amino acids: CASSSAPGQGGNEKLFF. The CDR3 DNA sequence: TGTGCCAGCAGCTCCGCGCCGGGGCAGGGAGGAAATGAAAAACTGTTTTTT.

J is TRBJ2-3 and V is TRBV4-1; no definite D call. The V and J ends lost 1 base and 4 bases respectively, with 6 bases between them. CDR1 and CDR2 from the germline V gene are MGHRA and YSYEKL. The CDR3 is 13 amino acids. In nucleotides, the CDR3 is TGCGCCAGCAGCCAAGGAATCCCAGATACGCAGTATTTT. Translated: CASSQGIPDTQYF.

This clone was counted a single time. Other nucleotide sequences in the sample specify the same CDR3. V and J are TRBV10-1 and TRBJ1-3, with TRBD1 as a possible D gene (5 bases). Trimming took off 7 bases at V and 0 bases at J, with 7 bases between the two ends. The germline V gene has CDR1 WNHNN and CDR2 SYGVQD (reference sequence). This CDR3 has 13 residues. The CDR3 here is CASTGDSGNTIYF. The CDR3 DNA sequence: TGCGCCAGCACGGGGGACTCTGGAAACACCATATATTTT.

The chain links TRBV19 to TRBJ1-1; TRBD1 matches 10 bases. Trimming removed 7 bases from V and 4 bases from J; junction bases left unmatched: 12. The CDR3 is 16 amino acids. From germline, CDR1 is LNHDA and CDR2 SQIVND (reference sequence). The CDR3 here is CASKKGTGDFSTEAFF. The CDR3 coding sequence is TGTGCCAGTAAAAAGGGGACAGGGGATTTTTCCACTGAAGCTTTCTTT.